This T cell receptor (beta chain) was sequenced in a study of T cell responses to AZD1222 COVID-19 vaccine. Study results and limitations: Donors were mostly white British, more females; clonal diversity possibly underestimated. At baseline, seropositivity was found in only a handful of AZD1222 recipients. Among vaccine-associated CD4 TCRs, coverage spanned spike, with dominance at 160-218 and 743-854. Unmutated regions of variants are reportedly targeted by nearly half of spike-specific TCRs.

Clones were read by immunoSEQ multiplex PCR, and TCRdb kept only the in-frame ones, dropping some. The sample holds 120,000 or so clones, roughly 84% seen once. Only one count was recorded for this clone. Its antigen remains unidentified. Trimming shortened V by 1 base and J by 0 bases, and 7 bases separated the two germline ends. Germline assignment: CDR1 LNHNV and CDR2 YYDKDF (reference sequence). This CDR3 is built from 15 residues. The clonotype was recovered from an adult in good health. V is TRBV15 and J is TRBJ1-5, with no clear D. The input for sequencing was peripheral blood, taken on day 0 of AZD1222 vaccination. DNA of the CDR3: TGTGCCACCAGCAGAGGACCAAATAGCAATCAGCCCCAGCATTTT. It specifies CATSRGPNSNQPQHF.